The rows below give T cell receptor beta chains drawn from one sample of a study of T cell changes during pregnancy in multiple sclerosis. This table comes from immunoSEQ multiplex PCR, and its TCRdb copy is limited to in-frame clones, with some not included. The table includes 50,000 to 60,000 clones, about 87% detected once. The source was CD4+ T cells from peripheral blood mononuclear cells, collected in the first trimester of pregnancy. These receptors originate from a female donor with multiple sclerosis, enrolled in a pregnancy study. The CDR3 runs from the conserved cysteine through the conserved F or W. Fields, in order: V gene, clone size, J gene, D gene, CDR3 DNA, CDR3 protein. A D gene is named only where the DNA matches it firmly. Part of the rows lack a size; the others show once, few, many or a class for expanded clones.

TRBV19	NA	TRBJ2-3	NA	TGTGCCACGAAACCCACTTTTAGCACAGATACGCAGTATTTT	CATKPTFSTDTQYF
TRBV5-1	once	TRBJ2-1	TRBD2	TGCGCCAGCAGCGAGGGGCCAGGGGGCACTAGCGGGAGGGCCAATGAGCAGTTCTTC	CASSEGPGGTSGRANEQFF
TRBV5-1	NA	TRBJ2-1	TRBD2	TGCGCCAGCAGCGCCCTGACTAGCGGGTTCATCTACAATGAGCAGTTCTTC	CASSALTSGFIYNEQFF
TRBV9	NA	TRBJ1-2	TRBD1	TGTGCCAGCAGCGTGGCAGGGGGCGCATATGGCTACACCTTC	CASSVAGGAYGYTF
TRBV5-4	once	TRBJ2-1	TRBD2	TGTGCCAGCAGCTTGCAGCGGGGGGGCTACAATGAGCAGTTCTTC	CASSLQRGGYNEQFF
TRBV7-8	NA	TRBJ2-5	NA	TGTGCCAGCAGCTTGGTTGAGACGGGAGAGCAGTACTTC	CASSLVETGEQYF
TRBV4-1	few	TRBJ1-1	NA	TGCGCCAGCAGCCAAGGGACAGATGGAGCTTTCTTT	CASSQGTDGAFF
TRBV1	once	TRBJ2-4	NA	TGCACCAGCAGCCAAGATTCTTGCCCTCGGGGGGGGACGGTTACCAAAAACATTCAGTACTTC	CTSSQDSCPRGGTVTKNIQYF
TRBV5-4	NA	TRBJ2-7	NA	TGTGCCAGCAGCTTGTACGGCAATTTGAGGTACGAGCAGTACTTC	CASSLYGNLRYEQYF
TRBV19	NA	TRBJ2-1	NA	TGTGCCAGTAGTATTTGGCCAGGGGGGTGGGACAATGAGCAGTTCTTC	CASSIWPGGWDNEQFF
TRBV6-5	once	TRBJ2-1	NA	TGTGCCAGCAGCTACGGGACAATTCAGTTCTTC	CASSYGTIQFF